This T cell receptor (beta chain) was recorded in a study of Ad26.COV2.S vaccination and SARS-CoV-2 variants (dated by TCRdb to the early 2020s). In the study overall: Donors in the vaccine arm were drawn from COV1001, a phase I-IIa trial of Ad26.COV2.S in healthy adults that was multicentre, randomized, double-blind and placebo-controlled. Ad26.COV2.S was administered intramuscularly at 5 x 10^10 or 1 x 10^11 viral particles, either as a single shot or as two shots given 56 days apart. Sequencing of the TCRbeta repertoire served to evaluate the specificity and breadth of SARS-CoV-2-reactive T cell receptors following Ad26.COV2.S vaccination. A total of approximately 30 samples were included in the TCR-sequenced set, comprising roughly 19 Ad26.COV2.S vaccine recipients, 5 placebo recipients and 8 SARS-CoV-2 convalescent individuals. Trial participants were randomized into five groups of five: low-dose or high-dose Ad26.COV2.S given once or twice, or placebo on both occasions. Blinding of investigators to trial group allocation was maintained during experiments and outcome assessment. Broader findings and caveats from the paper: Substantial breadth of spike-specific CD8+ and CD4+ T cell responses was reported after vaccination. Higher spike-specific TCR breadth was observed in Ad26.COV2.S recipients than in placebo recipients (P = 0.0014). It was noted by the authors that total T cell responses may have been underestimated by the TCR breadth and depth analyses. Non-spike TCR breadth was comparable between vaccine and placebo recipients, consistent with the vaccine containing only spike. The study was not powered to compare responses between vaccine doses or regimens.

The treatment or condition label, as the study defines it: 15 to 20 received Ad26.COV2.S at low or high dose, single or two shots; 5 received placebo; per-sample allocation not given. For vaccine and placebo recipients, repertoires were sequenced using samples collected on day 63 after the first injection. Cohort 1b enrolled about two dozen adults aged 18-55 years at a single site in Boston, USA, between 29 July and 7 August 2020. Ad26.COV2.S consisted of a replication-incompetent adenovirus type 26 vector by which a prefusion-stabilized SARS-CoV-2 spike protein from the original Wuhan strain was expressed. A note on this clone: The antigen this receptor binds is unknown. The sample holds no much larger clone one base away, and base qualities are not on file.

The immunoSEQ Assay was used to sequence TCRbeta CDR3 regions. After extraction, genomic DNA underwent amplification by bias-controlled multiplex PCR, followed by high-throughput sequencing. The published analysis was carried out like this. To quantify the absolute abundance of each unique TCRbeta CDR3 region, sequences were collapsed and filtered. T cell fraction was estimated by normalizing TCRbeta template counts to usable DNA, with usable DNA measured through amplification of reference genes found in all nucleated cells. Repertoire TCRs were annotated as SARS-CoV-2-specific when V gene, CDR3 amino acid sequence and J gene were exactly matched to a known reactive TCR set. The reference SARS-CoV-2 TCR set was obtained from MIRA and was filtered for enrichment in COVID-19-positive ImmuneCODE repertoires, whereby public or cross-reactive TCRs were removed. Based on the MIRA antigens, annotated TCRs were further analysed at the level of specific ORF or position within ORF. Breadth was defined as annotated unique rearrangements over total unique productive rearrangements; depth was the summed frequency of those rearrangements. Two-sided Wilcoxon rank-sum tests were used to compare TCR breadth between groups. TCRdb holds this immuneACCESS table with in-frame rearrangements only. Some clones are missing; in checked studies, unresolved V genes explain under half, and the rest has no known cause. From that table come the V and J calls and clone size; the DNA was used to work out D and trimming. In all, the sample holds a few hundred thousand clones, and roughly 85% of those were seen once. Around 7.3% of the sample belongs to the ten largest clones.

Here the sequenced sample was peripheral blood, taken in a trial of Ad26.COV2.S vaccine versus placebo. The clonotype was recovered from a person between 18 and 65 years old who received the Ad26.COV2.S COVID-19 vaccine or a placebo.

This receptor has the CDR3 CASSLAGDLYEQYF. The base sequence is TGTGCCAGCAGCCTTGCGGGGGACCTCTACGAGCAGTACTTC. The sequence links TRBV6-5 to TRBJ2-7; the junction holds 7 bases that match TRBD2. The germline V gene provides CDR1 MNHEY and CDR2 SVGAGI. Inclusive of the bounding cysteine and phenylalanine, the CDR3 is 14 residues long. Of the read, only the CDR3 DNA is kept; its 42 bases are in frame from base 1. V is pruned by 6 bases and J by 3 bases, leaving 8 bases of the junction without a gene match.